A single sample gave rise to the 9 T cell receptor beta chains below, sequenced in a study of blood T cell repertoires in COVID-19 (TCRdb year 2020). Libraries were built with the immunoSEQ multiplex PCR assay. Held by TCRdb, this immuneACCESS table contains in-frame sequences only and omits some clones. Under half of the omission traces to an unresolved V gene where checked; the cause of the rest is unknown. The sample data list fewer than 250,000 clones, and about 86% of these were observed just once. The top ten hold 20% to 25% of the sample. Sequencing input: PBMCs or T cells enriched from blood (not recorded which). These receptors were collected from a woman aged 40 to 50 in a cohort exposed to, infected with or recovered from COVID-19 (not recorded which).

Here the CDR3 reads CAIRERAPDSTGEKLFF. The CDR3 DNA sequence: TGTGCCATCAGGGAAAGGGCCCCGGACAGCACTGGGGAAAAACTGTTTTTT. The chain combines TRBV10-3 with TRBJ1-4; D is possibly TRBD1 (6 bases). Trimming took 6 bases from V and 8 from J, leaving 25 bases between them. CDR1 ENHRY and CDR2 SYGVKD come from the germline V gene. This CDR3 has 17 residues.

This clone was seen only a few times. V and J are TRBV6-1 and TRBJ1-6; D call uncertain. The CDR3 covers 12 residues. V lost 2 bases, J lost 15 bases, and 11 bases lay in between. Germline CDR1 is MNHNS and CDR2 is SASEGT. CDR3 amino acids: CASSELGNILHF. CDR3 DNA: TGTGCCAGCAGTGAACTTGGCAATATCCTCCACTTT.

The V gene is TRBV5-1, the J gene TRBJ2-7; 9 bases agree with TRBD2. The CDR3 totals 14 residues. Germline V gives CDR1 SGHRS, CDR2 YFSETQ. Unmatched junction bases numbered 5, after V lost 5 bases and J lost 2 bases. CDR3 sequence reads: CASRLAGAPYEQYF. CDR3 in DNA: TGCGCCAGCAGGTTAGCGGGAGCCCCCTACGAGCAGTACTTC.

CDR3 nucleotides: TGTGCCAGCAGCCAAGCCCCCGGTATGGCGGGGGGGACCCGTTATAGCTCCTACAATGAGCAGTTCTTC. Translated, it gives CASSQAPGMAGGTRYSSYNEQFF. The chain recombines TRBV3-1 (or the pseudogene TRBV3-2) with TRBJ2-1; 9 bases line up with TRBD2. V gave up 1 base and J gave up 0 bases; unmatched junction bases: 22. The CDR3 spans 23 residues. From germline, CDR1 is LGHDT and CDR2 YNNKEL (reference sequence).

A note on this clone: This sample includes further DNA sequences coding for the same CDR3. The chain recombines TRBV4-2 with TRBJ1-5; D ambiguous. Germline V gives CDR1 LGHNA, CDR2 YNFKEQ. V was cut by 0 bases and J by 3 bases, with 3 bases left in between. The CDR3 consists of 13 residues. CDR3 loop: CASSQDLNQPQHF. The CDR3 DNA is TGTGCCAGCAGCCAAGATCTCAATCAGCCCCAGCATTTT.

This clone was counted once. CDR3 sequence reads: CASSLTQGTPNGYTF. CDR3 DNA: TGCGCCAGCAGCTTGACCCAGGGCACACCGAATGGCTACACCTTC. V and J are TRBV5-1 and TRBJ1-2; TRBD1 might be the D (5 bases). The CDR3 is 15 residues long. Per germline, CDR1 SGHRS and CDR2 YFSETQ. V lost 1 base to trimming and J lost 6 bases, with 16 bases between them.

The chain uses TRBV29-1 and TRBJ2-1, with D tentatively TRBD2 (6 bases). Trimming left V 2 bases short and J 0 bases short, with 11 bases between. The CDR3 has 15 amino acids. Germline CDR1 is SQVTM and CDR2 is ANQGSEA. In nucleotides, the CDR3 is TGCAGCGTTGAACCCAGGGAGGACTCCTACAATGAGCAGTTCTTC. Encoded protein: CSVEPREDSYNEQFF.

This sequence joins TRBV5-1 and TRBJ1-1; no firm D call. From germline, CDR1 is SGHRS and CDR2 YFSETQ. This CDR3 spans 14 amino acids. V was clipped by 0 bases and J by 1 base, with 7 bases between them. The CDR3 reads CASSLENGNTEAFF. DNA of the CDR3: TGCGCCAGCAGCTTGGAAAACGGGAACACTGAAGCTTTCTTT.

This sequence joins TRBV10-3 and TRBJ1-1; D unresolved. CDR1 is ENHRY and CDR2 is SYGVKD in the germline V gene. V lost 6 bases and J lost 1, with 12 bases in between. The CDR3 loop spans 14 amino acids. The CDR3 DNA is TGTGCCATCAGCCAAGAACTCCGGAACACTGAAGCTTTCTTT. This sequence encodes CAISQELRNTEAFF.